The following is a T cell receptor delta chain sequence with its context. This may come from a read error, since a much larger clone is one base off. Other DNA sequences in this sample translate to the same CDR3. The sample belongs to a study of gamma-delta T cells after stem cell transplantation. The CDR3 runs 18 residues. Trimming cost V 1 base and J 0 bases; bases outside gene matches: 8. The germline gives CDR1 GEAIGNYY, CDR2 EKD. TCRdb reprocessed the RT-PCR reads using CATT. The sample records 3,000 to 3,500 delta-chain clones, less than 2% being singletons. The sequence was obtained from a human donor. It is not recorded whose cells these are; they may come from a transplant donor. V is TRDV2 and J is TRDJ1; 12 bases align to TRDD3. Sequencing used gamma-delta T cells. The CDR3 bases are TGTGCCTGTGACACTGTTACTGGGGGATACCCGTACACCGATAAACTCATCTTT. Residues: CACDTVTGGYPYTDKLIF.